This T cell receptor beta chain was identified during a study of blood T cell repertoires in COVID-19. As for the study in general: Collection of acute and convalescent COVID-19 samples took place in the United States, Italy and Spain. PBMCs, B-cell-depleted T cells, or T cells provided the cDNA or gDNA that made up the material.

As processed by the authors: Reference gene primer amplification gave estimated nucleated cell counts. Some clones are missing from TCRdb's copy, which holds only in-frame ones; the method was immunoSEQ multiplex PCR. Clonal size and the V and J genes are those of that table, whereas D and trimming came from the DNA. Seen here are tens of thousands of clones, around 85% observed once, and the top ten hold about 5.2%. This clone was seen a single time. Germline V lookup: CDR1 MNHEY, CDR2 SVGEGT. The germline V and J ends were trimmed by 5 bases and 12 bases, with 19 bases remaining between them. The CDR3 contains 14 residues.

Sequenced: peripheral blood. The sequence was obtained from a man between 60 and 70 years old with acute or convalescent COVID-19. The V gene is TRBV6-2 or TRBV6-3, the J gene TRBJ1-4, with D unclear. CDR3 loop: CASSAREPRVELFF. CDR3 in DNA: TGTGCCAGCAGTGCCCGGGAGCCGCGGGTGGAACTGTTTTTT.